The subject of this entry is one T cell receptor beta chain. Its antigen is not yet known. Per-base quality was not reported, and no clone a single base away is much larger than it. The data derive from a study of technical replicates of blood from several donors (TCRdb year 2017). Receptors were amplified or captured by the immunoSEQ multiplex PCR assay. TCRdb took this table from immuneACCESS and kept in-frame rearrangements with V and J called. Such tables lack part of the clones; where checked against another copy, unresolved V genes explain under half of the gap, and the rest is unexplained. The sample yields tens of thousands of clones; 70% to 90% were counted once. Roughly 3.7% of the sample is taken by the ten largest. CDR1 SGHTA and CDR2 FQGNSA are derived from the germline V gene. V trim: 4 bases; J trim: 6 bases; unmatched bases: 8. The CDR3, cysteine through phenylalanine, is 15 amino acids long. Only the CDR3 DNA is retained, 45 bases long and in frame from the first base.

The chain is made from TRBV7-2 and TRBJ2-1; 8 bases in between match TRBD1. Material for sequencing was PBMCs. This receptor was taken from a human donor in good health. Some clones in this sample may be carry-over from other donors' samples. CDR3 loop: CASSSLQGAGNEQFF. The sequenced DNA is TGTGCCAGCAGCTCGCTCCAGGGGGCTGGCAATGAGCAGTTCTTC.